This paragraph covers one T cell receptor beta chain sequence. What antigen it recognizes has not been identified. No per-base quality is available; no much larger clone lies one base away. The sample belongs to a study of human T cells and chemical hapten exposure (dated by TCRdb to the early 2020s). For the wider study: For sensitization, 2% DPC in acetone was applied to a roughly 2 cm by roughly 2 cm area of upper inner arm skin. Throughout the roughly 25-week study period, patients were also given weekly therapeutic DPC doses on the scalp. Patch testing was performed on the upper back with Finn chambers containing 0.01% DPC, and the patch tests were scored after 6 days according to International Contact Dermatitis Research Group standards. Most of the patients in the cohort were female, and the cohort covered alopecia areata with under or over 50% scalp involvement, alopecia totalis and alopecia universalis. The libraries were sequenced as a pool, and the TCR yield per sample differed mostly because of small variations in library volumes within the pool. In alopecia patients, the study followed how the peripheral blood TCR repertoire changed in vivo over primary and secondary sensitization to diphenylcyclopropenone (DPC), a hapten. Blood samples were taken from patients before sensitization (week 0) and at 2, 6 and about 24 weeks after DPC sensitization. Blood for TCR sequencing was provided by twenty-nine alopecia patients at one to four time points (pre-sensitization, 2, 6 and 24 weeks). General findings and caveats noted by the study authors: Patch test score correlated positively with the number of PT1 expanded TCRs, reaching significance at thresholds 8, 16 and 32 but not at 4. Significantly more large CDR3 similarity clusters were formed by expanded TCRs than by pre-sensitization or healthy control sets, consistent with antigen-driven responses. DPC sensitization did not change how many TCRs were above 1 in 1000 frequency, and no evidence was found of alterations in global repertoire structure. After repeated subsampling, changes were observed in the strength of the expansion versus patch-test correlation and in the threshold at which the correlation became significant. Alopecia, a presumed autoimmune disease, was present in all patients, so the immune response of the patients might differ from that of healthy individuals.

Libraries were constructed by RACE. Data came from a NextSeq 500. During library preparation, unique molecular identifiers were attached to individual cDNA molecules so that TCRs could be counted quantitatively and reproducibly. From each blood RNA sample, both TCR alpha and TCR beta chains were sequenced. The original methods were these. Samples had a median of about 90,000 TCRs, with a range from about 23,224 to 750,000. V, J and CDR3 annotation of the TCR reads was performed with the Decombinator software suite. Every sample was subsampled to the same number of TCRs (28,000) for the PS versus PT1 abundance plots. TCRs were defined as expanded if absent before sensitization and observed at least eight times at the 2-week time point. The public reads were run again by TCRdb, first through fastp at Q25 and then through MiXCR, and only productive beta chains were kept. Each record represents a unique CDR3 protein, reported with the most common genes and DNA among its rows. These V and J calls are TCRdb output, not the study's own analysis. The sample yields about 110,000 distinct CDR3 sequences; approximately 8.8% were counted once. Clones ranked in the top ten supply about 3.4% of the sample.

The label giving this sample's time point can be read as: patch test 2, 6 weeks after DPC sensitization. Interpreted using the paper, the treatment or condition label stands for: therapeutic diphenylcyclopropenone sensitization with weekly scalp DPC. At every patch-test visit, the blood draw took place before the patch test was put on. Patients were considered eligible if aged 18 to 70, diagnosed with alopecia and deemed suitable for DPC therapy, and patients were excluded if pregnant. Total RNA was extracted from unfractionated whole blood that had been collected in Tempus Blood RNA tubes. Trimming takes 5 bases off V and 7 bases off J; junction bases not matched to a gene: 10. Spanning cysteine to phenylalanine, the CDR3 consists of 16 amino acids. The entry retains the CDR3 DNA only, 48 bases that are in frame from base 1. Via the germline V gene, CDR1 is MNHEY and CDR2 SVGEGT.

This specimen consisted of whole blood, obtained in connection with sensitization to the hapten diphenylcyclopropenone (DPC). This receptor was identified in a woman aged 40-49 years with alopecia areata. Some clones in this sample may be carry-over from other donors' samples. Recombination connected TRBV6-2 or TRBV6-3 to TRBJ2-1; the junction holds 11 bases that match TRBD2. The sequenced DNA: TGTGCCAGCAGTCACGGTAGCGGGGGGGCGCGAAATGAGCAGTTCTTC. Translated, it reads CASSHGSGGARNEQFF.